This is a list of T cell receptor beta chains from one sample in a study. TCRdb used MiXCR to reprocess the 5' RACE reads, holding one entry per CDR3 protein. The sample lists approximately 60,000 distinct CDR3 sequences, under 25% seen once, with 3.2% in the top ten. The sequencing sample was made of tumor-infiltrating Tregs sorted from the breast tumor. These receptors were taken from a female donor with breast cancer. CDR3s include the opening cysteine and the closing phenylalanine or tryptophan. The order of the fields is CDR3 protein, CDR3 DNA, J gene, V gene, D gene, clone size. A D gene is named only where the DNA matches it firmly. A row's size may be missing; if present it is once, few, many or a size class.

cdr3_aa: CASSLSGRDGYEQYF
cdr3_nt: TGTGCCAGCAGCTTGAGCGGGAGGGACGGCTACGAGCAGTACTTC
j_call: TRBJ2-7
v_call: TRBV7-2
d_call: TRBD2
clone_size: .

cdr3_aa: CASSWGAREQFF
cdr3_nt: TGTGCTAGCAGCTGGGGGGCTCGGGAGCAGTTCTTC
j_call: TRBJ2-1
v_call: TRBV7-2
d_call: .
clone_size: once

cdr3_aa: CASGLGPPNEQFF
cdr3_nt: TGTGCCAGCGGCTTAGGCCCGCCCAATGAGCAGTTCTTC
j_call: TRBJ2-1
v_call: TRBV28
d_call: .
clone_size: .

cdr3_aa: CASSLQVAEAFF
cdr3_nt: TGTGCCAGCTCACTACAAGTTGCTGAAGCTTTCTTT
j_call: TRBJ1-1
v_call: TRBV18
d_call: .
clone_size: .

cdr3_aa: CASSLGLVDTEAFF
cdr3_nt: TGCGCCAGCAGCTTGGGTCTGGTCGACACTGAAGCTTTCTTT
j_call: TRBJ1-1
v_call: TRBV5-1
d_call: .
clone_size: .

cdr3_aa: CASSFQTSGRYTQYF
cdr3_nt: TGTGCCAGCAGCTTTCAGACTAGCGGGAGGTATACGCAGTATTTT
j_call: TRBJ2-3
v_call: TRBV9
d_call: TRBD2
clone_size: .

cdr3_aa: CASSLVRDRDYGYTF
cdr3_nt: TGTGCCAGCAGCTTGGTTCGGGACAGGGACTATGGCTACACCTTC
j_call: TRBJ1-2
v_call: TRBV5-4
d_call: TRBD1
clone_size: .

cdr3_aa: CATSVTTSGKYNEQFF
cdr3_nt: TGTGCCACCAGTGTCACGACTAGCGGGAAATACAATGAGCAGTTCTTC
j_call: TRBJ2-1
v_call: TRBV24-1
d_call: TRBD2
clone_size: .

cdr3_aa: CASSAQQGAMETQYF
cdr3_nt: TGCGCCAGCAGCGCACAACAGGGGGCTATGGAGACCCAGTACTTC
j_call: TRBJ2-5
v_call: TRBV5-1
d_call: TRBD1
clone_size: many

cdr3_aa: CASSLPLPRGLGSPLHF
cdr3_nt: TGCGCCAGCAGCCTACCCCTACCCAGGGGATTAGGTTCACCCCTCCACTTT
j_call: TRBJ1-6
v_call: TRBV4-1
d_call: .
clone_size: .

cdr3_aa: CSAPKTSPTTGELFF
cdr3_nt: TGCAGTGCGCCCAAGACAAGTCCCACCACCGGGGAGCTGTTTTTT
j_call: TRBJ2-2
v_call: TRBV20-1
d_call: .
clone_size: .

cdr3_aa: CASSPYREPPDTQYF
cdr3_nt: TGCGCCAGCAGCCCTTACCGGGAACCCCCAGATACGCAGTATTTT
j_call: TRBJ2-3
v_call: TRBV4-1
d_call: .
clone_size: many

cdr3_aa: CASSFGAANEQFF
cdr3_nt: TGCGCCAGCAGCTTTGGAGCGGCCAATGAGCAGTTCTTC
j_call: TRBJ2-1
v_call: TRBV5-1
d_call: .
clone_size: medium-sized

cdr3_aa: CASSLHHSGANVLTF
cdr3_nt: TGTGCCAGCAGCTTACACCACTCTGGGGCCAACGTCCTGACTTTC
j_call: TRBJ2-6
v_call: TRBV7-2
d_call: .
clone_size: .

cdr3_aa: CASSQDRTSGRNEQFF
cdr3_nt: TGCGCCAGCAGCCAAGATAGGACTAGCGGGAGGAATGAGCAGTTCTTC
j_call: TRBJ2-1
v_call: TRBV4-1
d_call: TRBD2
clone_size: few

cdr3_aa: CASSRSGGYEQYF
cdr3_nt: TGTGCCAGCAGCCGCTCCGGCGGCTACGAGCAGTACTTC
j_call: TRBJ2-7
v_call: TRBV7-9
d_call: .
clone_size: .

cdr3_aa: CAISETGAYEQYF
cdr3_nt: TGTGCCATCAGCGAGACAGGGGCCTACGAGCAGTACTTC
j_call: TRBJ2-7
v_call: TRBV10-3
d_call: TRBD1
clone_size: few

cdr3_aa: CASSYSGGTGELFF
cdr3_nt: TGTGCCAGCAGTTACTCGGGGGGCACCGGGGAGCTGTTTTTT
j_call: TRBJ2-2
v_call: TRBV6-5
d_call: .
clone_size: many

cdr3_aa: CASSPREGGELFF
cdr3_nt: TGCGCCAGCAGCCCGAGGGAAGGCGGGGAGCTGTTTTTT
j_call: TRBJ2-2
v_call: TRBV5-1
d_call: .
clone_size: medium-sized

cdr3_aa: CASSFRGNIQYF
cdr3_nt: TGTGCCAGCAGTTTCAGGGGAAACATTCAGTACTTC
j_call: TRBJ2-4
v_call: TRBV12-3/TRBV12-4
d_call: .
clone_size: many

cdr3_aa: CATSDLGGGGYNEQFF
cdr3_nt: TGTGCCACCAGTGATTTGGGGGGAGGCGGCTACAATGAGCAGTTCTTC
j_call: TRBJ2-1
v_call: TRBV24-1
d_call: .
clone_size: many

cdr3_aa: CASSYTGYAEAFF
cdr3_nt: TGTGCCAGCAGCTACACAGGGTACGCTGAAGCTTTCTTT
j_call: TRBJ1-1
v_call: TRBV7-3
d_call: .
clone_size: few